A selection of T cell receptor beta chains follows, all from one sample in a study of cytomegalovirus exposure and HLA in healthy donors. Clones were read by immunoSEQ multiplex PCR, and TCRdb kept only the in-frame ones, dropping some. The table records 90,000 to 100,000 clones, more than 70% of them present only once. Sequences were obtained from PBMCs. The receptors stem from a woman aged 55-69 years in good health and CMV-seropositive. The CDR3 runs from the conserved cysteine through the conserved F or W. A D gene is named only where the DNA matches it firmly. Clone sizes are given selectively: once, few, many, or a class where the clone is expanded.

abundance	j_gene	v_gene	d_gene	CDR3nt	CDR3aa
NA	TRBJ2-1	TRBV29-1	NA	TGCAGCGTTGACATCGGGAGCTCCTACAATGAGCAGTTCTTC	CSVDIGSSYNEQFF
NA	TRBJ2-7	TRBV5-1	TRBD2	TGCGCCAGCAGCCCCACGGCGGGAGCCTACGAGCAGTACTTC	CASSPTAGAYEQYF
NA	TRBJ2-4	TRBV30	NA	TGTGCCTGGGACCAGGGCTTGGGCAAAAACATTCAGTACTTC	CAWDQGLGKNIQYF
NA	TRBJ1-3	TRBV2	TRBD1	TGTGCCAGCAGTCGACAGGGGACTGGAAACACCATATATTTT	CASSRQGTGNTIYF
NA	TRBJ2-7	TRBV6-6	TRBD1	TGTGCCAGCAGTCGGGGACAGGGGAGTAACGAGCAGTACTTC	CASSRGQGSNEQYF
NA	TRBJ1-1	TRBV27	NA	TGTGCCAGCAGTTTGCGAGCCCCCCGAATAGACACTGAAGCTTTCTTT	CASSLRAPRIDTEAFF
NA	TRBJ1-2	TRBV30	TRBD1	TGTGCCTGGATCCCTCCAGGACAGGGGGTTGGGGGCTACACCTTC	CAWIPPGQGVGGYTF
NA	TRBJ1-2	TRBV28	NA	TGTGCCAGCAGGTCACAAGGAGAAGGGGCTTATGGCTACACCTTC	CASRSQGEGAYGYTF
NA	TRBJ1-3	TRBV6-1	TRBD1	TGTGCCGGTACCACCGGGACAGCTGGAAACACCATATATTTT	CAGTTGTAGNTIYF
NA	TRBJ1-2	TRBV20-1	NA	TGCAGTGCAAAAGCGAGCTATGGCTACACCTTC	CSAKASYGYTF
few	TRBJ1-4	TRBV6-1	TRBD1	TGTGCCAGCAGGTGGGACAGGGACGATTATCTGTTTTTT	CASRWDRDDYLFF
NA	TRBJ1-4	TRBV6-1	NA	TGTGCCAGCAGCCCCGTTGCAGGCCCTAATGAAAAACTGTTTTTT	CASSPVAGPNEKLFF
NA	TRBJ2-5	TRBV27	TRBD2	TGTGCCAGCAGTTTACGGTTAGCGGGAGGCATAGAGACCCAGTACTTC	CASSLRLAGGIETQYF
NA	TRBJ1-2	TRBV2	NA	TGTGCCAGCAGTGAAGCCCGGGGAGGGTTAGTCTATGGCTACACCTTC	CASSEARGGLVYGYTF
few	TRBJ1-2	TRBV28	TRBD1	TGTGCCAGCAGCGAAGGGGACAGGGGATTCTATGGCTACACCTTC	CASSEGDRGFYGYTF
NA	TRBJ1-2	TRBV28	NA	TGTGCCAGCAGCTTTCAGAGGGATGGCTACACCTTC	CASSFQRDGYTF
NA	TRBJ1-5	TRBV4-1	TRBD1	TGCGCCAGCAGCCCCCGGACAGGGAGGAGCAATCAGCCCCAGCATTTT	CASSPRTGRSNQPQHF
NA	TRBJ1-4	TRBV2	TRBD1	TGTGCCAGCAGTGACAGGACAGGGGATGAAAAACTGTTTTTT	CASSDRTGDEKLFF
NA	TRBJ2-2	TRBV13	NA	TGTGCCAGCAGCCGGAGTACTAGCTGGAACACCGGGGAGCTGTTTTTT	CASSRSTSWNTGELFF
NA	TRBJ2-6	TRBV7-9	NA	TGTGCCAGCAGCCGCGCGGGGTCTGGGGCCAACGTCCTGACTTTC	CASSRAGSGANVLTF
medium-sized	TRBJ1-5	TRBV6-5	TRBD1	TGTGCCAGCAGGAGGACAGGGGATAATCAGCCCCAGCATTTT	CASRRTGDNQPQHF
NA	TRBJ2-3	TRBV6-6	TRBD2	TGTGCCAGCAGCACTAGCGGGAGTTCAGATACGCAGTATTTT	CASSTSGSSDTQYF
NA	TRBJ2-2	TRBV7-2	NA	TGTGCCAGCAGCAGTAGACAGGCTGACACCGGGGAGCTGTTTTTT	CASSSRQADTGELFF
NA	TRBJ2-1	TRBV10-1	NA	TGCGCCAGCAGTAAGACTAGTTACAATGAGCAGTTCTTC	CASSKTSYNEQFF
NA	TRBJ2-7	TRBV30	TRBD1	TGTGCCTGGATGGACAGGGGATACGAGCAGTACTTC	CAWMDRGYEQYF
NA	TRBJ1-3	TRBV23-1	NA	TGCGCCAGCAGTCAATCTTCAGCGTCGAGCTCTGGAAACACCATATATTTT	CASSQSSASSSGNTIYF
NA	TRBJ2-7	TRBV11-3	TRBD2	TGTGCCAGCAGCCCGGGACTAGCGGGAGCGTCCGGCTACGAGCAGTACTTC	CASSPGLAGASGYEQYF
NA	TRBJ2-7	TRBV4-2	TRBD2	TGTGCCAGCAATAATCTTGGGGGAGGGCCTGGTGAGCAGTACTTC	CASNNLGGGPGEQYF
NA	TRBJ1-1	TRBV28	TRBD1	TGTGCCAGCAGGGACCTACTCGGACAGGGAGGACCTGAAGCTTTCTTT	CASRDLLGQGGPEAFF
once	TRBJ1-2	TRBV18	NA	TGTGCCAGCTCAGCGACAGGAGGAGCTAACTATGGCTACACCTTC	CASSATGGANYGYTF
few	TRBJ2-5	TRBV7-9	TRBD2	TGTTCCAGCAGCTCAGGCGGACTAGCGGGAGGGCCCCAAGAGACCCAGTACTTC	CSSSSGGLAGGPQETQYF
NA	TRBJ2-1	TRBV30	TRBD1	TGTGCCTGGTCTGGACAGGGGAAAACTATGAGCTCCTACAATGAGCAGTTCTTC	CAWSGQGKTMSSYNEQFF